A single sample gave rise to the 20 T cell receptor beta chains below, sequenced in a study of T cell changes during pregnancy in multiple sclerosis. Data came from immunoSEQ multiplex PCR; TCRdb stores just in-frame clones and leaves some out. Of 91,000 or so clones listed, 90% to 95% are singletons. This specimen was peripheral blood, taken after pregnancy. The receptor set was obtained from a female donor with multiple sclerosis, enrolled in a pregnancy study.

CDR3 region: CASSVITGKNIQYF. The CDR3 DNA reads TGTGCCAGCAGTGTTATAACCGGCAAAAACATTCAGTACTTC. The V call is TRBV6-1, the J call TRBJ2-4; no reliable D call. With 4 bases removed from V and 3 bases from J, the gap between germline ends came to 10 bases. The CDR3 spans 14 residues. The germline CDR1 and CDR2 sequences are MNHNS and SASEGT.

V and J are TRBV5-1 and TRBJ2-1; 8 nucleotides align to TRBD1. CDR1 and CDR2 from the germline V gene are SGHRS and YFSETQ. V lost 0 bases and J lost 11; bases outside the gene matches: 4. This CDR3 is 13 amino acids long. CDR3 DNA: TGCGCCAGCAGCTTGGAAGGACAGGGACAGCAGTTCTTC. Encoded protein: CASSLEGQGQQFF.

The chain combines TRBV10-2 with TRBJ2-5; the D gene is possibly TRBD1 (6 bases). The DNA end lines up better with TRBJ2-7; the J call may be wrong. The CDR3 extends over 13 amino acids. Germline V gene data show CDR1 as WSHSY and CDR2 as SAAADI. The CDR3 loop is CASSPTGSYEQYF. The CDR3, as DNA: TGCGCCAGCAGCCCAACAGGGTCCTACGAGCAGTACTTC.

The J gene is TRBJ1-1, the V gene TRBV27; the match to TRBD1 covers 10 bases. Germline CDR1 is MNHEY and CDR2 is SMNVEV (reference sequence). The V segment lost 6 bases and the J segment 5 bases; nucleotides outside the gene matches: 6. CDR3 size: 14 residues. This chain's CDR3 is CASRETGGGTEAFF. CDR3 nucleotide sequence: TGTGCCAGCAGAGAGACAGGGGGCGGGACTGAAGCTTTCTTT.

This sequence joins TRBV5-1 and TRBJ2-1, with D perhaps matching TRBD2 (5 bases). Trimming left V 6 bases short and J 0 bases short, with 13 bases between. The CDR3 spans 15 residues. Per germline, CDR1 SGHRS and CDR2 YFSETQ. The CDR3 loop is CASTPTTSSYNEQFF. The DNA of the CDR3 is TGCGCCAGCACCCCGACTACTAGCTCCTACAATGAGCAGTTCTTC.

V usage is TRBV4-2 and J usage is TRBJ2-7; D not certain. The CDR3 runs 13 residues. Trimming pared 1 base from V and 4 bases from J, leaving 8 bases between. Germline CDR1 is LGHNA and CDR2 is YNFKEQ. CDR3 amino acids: CASSQAVGYEQYF. For the CDR3, the DNA is TGTGCCAGCAGCCAAGCAGTCGGGTACGAGCAGTACTTC.

The chain recombines TRBV6-4 with TRBJ2-1; TRBD2 agrees at 7 bases. CDR3 length: 14 residues. Germline V gene sequence: CDR1 MRHNA, CDR2 SNTAGT. V lost 0 bases, J lost 9 bases, and 5 bases stayed unmatched. CDR3 in amino acids: CASSDSTSHGEQFF. The DNA for the CDR3 is TGTGCCAGCAGTGACTCGACTAGCCATGGTGAGCAGTTCTTC.

The chain uses TRBV30 and TRBJ1-1; D remains ambiguous. Trimming left V 3 bases short and J 11 bases short, with 13 bases between. The CDR3 is 11 amino acids. Germline CDR1 GTSNPN, CDR2 SVGIG (reference sequence). CDR3 sequence: CAWSSGGWAFF. The DNA of the CDR3 is TGTGCCTGGAGCTCCGGTGGTTGGGCTTTCTTT.

The chain is built from TRBV25-1 and TRBJ1-4, with a tentative D call TRBD1 (5 bases). This CDR3 is built from 18 residues. V was trimmed by 2 bases and J by 2 bases, leaving 18 bases between them. The germline gives CDR1 MGHDK, CDR2 SYGVNS. The CDR3 spells CASSEGGRRIGTNEKLFF. Here the CDR3 DNA reads TGTGCCAGCAGTGAAGGGGGGAGGAGAATTGGTACTAATGAAAAACTGTTTTTT.

In its sample, this clone was seen once. The chain uses TRBV2 and TRBJ2-2, with D perhaps matching TRBD2 (6 bases). The V gene's germline CDR1 is SNHLY and CDR2 FYNNEI. V was clipped by 4 bases and J by 6 bases, with 15 bases between them. The CDR3 length is 15 residues. CDR3 region: CASSVDGRFPGELFF. The CDR3 region has the DNA TGTGCCAGCAGTGTAGACGGGAGATTCCCCGGGGAGCTGTTTTTT.

The chain carries TRBV9 and TRBJ2-1, with unresolved D. This CDR3 has 15 amino acids. Germline V gene sequence: CDR1 SGDLS, CDR2 YYNGEE. V was clipped by 4 bases and J by 0 bases, with 11 bases between them. CDR3 bases: TGTGCCAGCAGCCCCAGCTGGAGCTCCTACAATGAGCAGTTCTTC. Translated: CASSPSWSSYNEQFF.

This chain links TRBV25-1 with TRBJ2-3; 8 nucleotides line up with TRBD2. With V trimmed by 1 base and J by 4 bases, 7 bases remained unmatched. CDR1 and CDR2 from the germline V gene are MGHDK and SYGVNS. This CDR3 has 16 amino acids. The CDR3 here is CASSEWDGLASDTQYF. The CDR3 DNA follows: TGTGCCAGCAGTGAATGGGACGGACTAGCATCAGATACGCAGTATTTT.

V gene TRBV7-2 combines with J gene TRBJ2-1, with TRBD2 identical over 10 bases. The CDR3 loop spans 18 amino acids. V gave up 1 base and J gave up 5 bases; unmatched junction bases: 11. Germline values: CDR1 SGHTA, CDR2 FQGNSA. The CDR3 reads CASSLEALGGLADNEQFF. CDR3 DNA: TGTGCCAGCAGCTTAGAGGCATTGGGCGGACTAGCGGACAATGAGCAGTTCTTC. Filled out from reference TRBV7-2 and TRBJ2-1, the complete variable domain reads GAGVSQSPSNKVTEKGKDVELRCDPISGHTALYWYRQSLGQGLEFLIYFQGNSAPDKSGLPSDRFSAERTGGSVSTLTIQRTQQEDSAVYLCASSLEALGGLADNEQFFGPGTRLTVL.

The chain employs TRBV9 and TRBJ2-3; 15 nucleotides match TRBD2. With 2 bases clipped from V and 5 bases from J, the junction kept 6 bases outside the gene matches. Germline V gene sequence: CDR1 SGDLS, CDR2 YYNGEE. The CDR3 loop spans 17 amino acids. The CDR3 reads CASSVLPGLAGGDTQYF. CDR3 in DNA: TGTGCCAGCAGCGTCCTCCCGGGACTAGCGGGAGGAGATACGCAGTATTTT.

The chain couples TRBV6-5 to TRBJ1-1; D ambiguous. Germline lookup yields CDR1 MNHEY and CDR2 SVGAGI. Trimming pared 6 bases from V and 2 bases from J, leaving 13 bases between. The CDR3 runs to 14 residues. The CDR3 loop reads CASRPGGPNTEAFF. In DNA, the CDR3 is TGTGCCAGCAGGCCCGGAGGGCCCAACACTGAAGCTTTCTTT.

This clone was picked up a small number of times. The V gene is TRBV30, the J gene TRBJ2-3; TRBD2 agrees at 8 bases. V gave up 5 bases and J gave up 1 base; unmatched junction bases: 8. Looked up from germline, CDR1 is GTSNPN and CDR2 is SVGIG (reference sequence). The CDR3 totals 15 residues. CDR3: CAWEIFGGGTDTQYF. CDR3 bases: TGTGCCTGGGAAATATTCGGGGGGGGCACAGATACGCAGTATTTT. Complete variable domain (other parts from reference TRBV30 and TRBJ2-3): SQTIHQWPATLVQPVGSPLSLECTVEGTSNPNLYWYRQAAGRGLQLLFYSVGIGQISSEVPQNLSASRPQDRQFILSSKKLLLSDSGFYLCAWEIFGGGTDTQYFGPGTRLTVL.

The J gene is TRBJ2-5, the V gene TRBV6-1; 8 bases agree with TRBD1. The trim removed 5 bases at V and 2 bases at J, leaving 4 bases unmatched. CDR3 length: 14 residues. Germline CDR1 reads MNHNS; CDR2 reads SASEGT. The CDR3 reads CASSRTGRQETQYF. For the CDR3, the DNA is TGTGCCAGCAGTAGGACAGGGAGACAAGAGACCCAGTACTTC.

The rearrangement joins TRBV7-8 to TRBJ1-4; TRBD1 might be the D (6 bases). Germline CDR1 SGHVS, CDR2 FQNEAQ. V shed 6 bases and J shed 0 bases, with 11 bases lying between them. This CDR3 contains 15 residues. CDR3 bases: TGTGCCAGCAGAGCCACAGGGCCAACTAATGAAAAACTGTTTTTT. The encoded protein is CASRATGPTNEKLFF.

The rearrangement uses TRBV5-1 and TRBJ2-6, with 8 positions matching TRBD1. The V and J ends lost 0 bases and 12 bases, in that order; junction bases with no gene match: 5. This CDR3 region has 14 residues. Per germline, CDR1 SGHRS and CDR2 YFSETQ. CDR3 protein: CASSLEGDRLVLTF. The CDR3 DNA sequence: TGCGCCAGCAGCTTGGAGGGGGACAGGCTCGTCCTGACTTTC.

V usage is TRBV5-6 and J usage is TRBJ1-5; possibly TRBD1 for D (6 bases). Between the trimmed V and J ends, which lost 4 bases and 0 bases, there was a span of 8 bases. The CDR3 spans 14 residues. The germline gives CDR1 SGHDT, CDR2 YYEEEE. As DNA, the CDR3 is TGTGCCAGCAGCCCCAGGGGTAGCAATCAGCCCCAGCATTTT. This sequence encodes CASSPRGSNQPQHF.